The rows below give T cell receptor beta chains drawn from one sample of a study of blood T cell repertoires in COVID-19. Produced via immunoSEQ multiplex PCR; TCRdb's table is partial and in-frame only. This table has hundreds of thousands of clones, about 82% appearing once. Sequenced: peripheral blood. The receptor set was obtained from a man aged 45-65 years with COVID-19, enrolled during active disease. CDR3s include the opening cysteine and the closing phenylalanine or tryptophan. Each record gives: clone size, V gene, D gene, J gene, CDR3 DNA, CDR3 protein. A D gene is named only where the DNA matches it firmly. Expanded clones are given a class, and other clones once, few, many or no size at all.

.	TRBV5-1	.	TRBJ2-3	TGCGCCAGCAGCTTGGTTGCGGGGTACACAGATACGCAGTATTTT	CASSLVAGYTDTQYF
.	TRBV5-1	.	TRBJ1-4	TGCGCCAGCAGCTTGGGCGGGGTTGGCGAAAAACTGTTTTTT	CASSLGGVGEKLFF
once	TRBV30	.	TRBJ1-6	TGTGCCTGGACCGCAGGGTCCTATAATTCACCCCTCCACTTT	CAWTAGSYNSPLHF
.	TRBV11-2	.	TRBJ2-2	TGTGCCAGCAGCTTAGGATCAGGGGTCACCGGGGAGCTGTTTTTT	CASSLGSGVTGELFF
.	TRBV5-4	.	TRBJ1-2	TGTGCCAGCAGCTTGGGACGGGGTGGACCTAACTATGGCTACACCTTC	CASSLGRGGPNYGYTF
few	TRBV12-3/TRBV12-4	.	TRBJ1-1	TGTGCCAGCAGCAGACAATTCACTGAAGCTTTCTTT	CASSRQFTEAFF
.	TRBV5-1	TRBD1	TRBJ1-1	TGCGCCAGCAGCTTGGGACAGGGGTTCGCCACTGAAGCTTTCTTT	CASSLGQGFATEAFF
.	TRBV19	TRBD1	TRBJ1-3	TGTGCCAGTATCAAGGACAGGGGTGGAAACACCATATATTTT	CASIKDRGGNTIYF
.	TRBV5-1	.	TRBJ2-2	TGCGCCAGCAGCTTGGCCAGGTGGAGACAGGCCAACACCGGGGAGCTGTTTTTT	CASSLARWRQANTGELFF
.	TRBV2	.	TRBJ2-7	TGTGCCAGCAGTGCCCACAAGTCCTACGAGCAGTACTTC	CASSAHKSYEQYF
.	TRBV4-2	TRBD2	TRBJ2-1	TGTGCCAGCAGCCATAGCGGGGGGGCATTCTACAATGAGCAGTTCTTC	CASSHSGGAFYNEQFF
.	TRBV2	TRBD1	TRBJ1-4	TGTGCCAGCAACCGGGACAGAGATGAAAAACTGTTTTTT	CASNRDRDEKLFF
.	TRBV7-9	TRBD1	TRBJ2-7	TGTGCCAGCAGCTTTGGGACAGGGACCTACGAGCAGTACTTC	CASSFGTGTYEQYF
.	TRBV7-8	.	TRBJ2-1	TGTGCCAGCAGCCGATCCCAGGGTGAGGTCTACAATGAGCAGTTCTTC	CASSRSQGEVYNEQFF
.	TRBV24-1	.	TRBJ2-3	TGTGCCACCCGGAGGGGGCTAGCTGCAGATACGCAGTATTTT	CATRRGLAADTQYF
.	TRBV3-1/TRBV3-2	TRBD2	TRBJ2-2	TGTGCCAGCAGCCAAGATCCTCCACTAGCGGGATGGGGGGAGCTGTTTTTT	CASSQDPPLAGWGELFF
.	TRBV7-3	TRBD1	TRBJ2-1	TGTGCCAGCGGATGGACAGGGAATGAGCAGTTCTTC	CASGWTGNEQFF
.	TRBV27	.	TRBJ2-7	TGTGCCAGCAGTTTTCGAGGCGAGCAGTACTTC	CASSFRGEQYF
.	TRBV2	.	TRBJ1-1	TGTGCCAGCAGTCAGATAAGGGAGGGCACTGAAGCTTTCTTT	CASSQIREGTEAFF
few	TRBV19	TRBD1	TRBJ1-1	TGTGCCAGTAGTAGACAGGGGGTAAAAGTTTCTGAAGCTTTCTTT	CASSRQGVKVSEAFF
.	TRBV28	TRBD1	TRBJ1-1	TGTGCCAGCAGTTCCACAGGGGACCCCACCATGAACACTGAAGCTTTCTTT	CASSSTGDPTMNTEAFF
.	TRBV7-9	TRBD2	TRBJ2-3	TGTGCCAGCAGCTTAGGGACTAGCCCCACAGATACGCAGTATTTT	CASSLGTSPTDTQYF
.	TRBV6-5	TRBD2	TRBJ2-1	TGTGCCAGCAGTTCCCCGGCGGGGGGGATCAATGAGCAGTTCTTC	CASSSPAGGINEQFF